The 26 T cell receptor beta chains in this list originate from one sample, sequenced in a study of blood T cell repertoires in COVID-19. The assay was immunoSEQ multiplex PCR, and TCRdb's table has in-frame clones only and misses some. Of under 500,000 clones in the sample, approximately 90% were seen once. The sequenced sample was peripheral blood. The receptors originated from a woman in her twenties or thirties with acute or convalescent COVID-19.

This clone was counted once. The chain's CDR3 is CASRSGYNEQFF. DNA for the CDR3: TGTGCCAGCCGGTCTGGTTACAATGAGCAGTTCTTC. The J gene is TRBJ2-1, the V gene TRBV6-5; D ambiguous. In germline, CDR1 is MNHEY, CDR2 SVGAGI. With 8 bases removed from V and 4 bases from J, the gap between germline ends came to 9 bases. This CDR3 region has 12 residues.

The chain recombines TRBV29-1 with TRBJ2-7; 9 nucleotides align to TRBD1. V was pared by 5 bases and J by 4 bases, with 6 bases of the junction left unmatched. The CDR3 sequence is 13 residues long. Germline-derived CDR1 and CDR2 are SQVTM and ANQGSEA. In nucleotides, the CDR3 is TGCAGCGTTCAATCCGGGACAGGGTACGAGCAGTACTTC. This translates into CSVQSGTGYEQYF.

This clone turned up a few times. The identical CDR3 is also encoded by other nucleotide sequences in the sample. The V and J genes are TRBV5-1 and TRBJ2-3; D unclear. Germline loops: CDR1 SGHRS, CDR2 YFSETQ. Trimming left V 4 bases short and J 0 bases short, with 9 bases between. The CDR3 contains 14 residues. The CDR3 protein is CASSRSTSTDTQYF. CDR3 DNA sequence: TGCGCCAGCAGCCGGTCTACTAGCACAGATACGCAGTATTTT.

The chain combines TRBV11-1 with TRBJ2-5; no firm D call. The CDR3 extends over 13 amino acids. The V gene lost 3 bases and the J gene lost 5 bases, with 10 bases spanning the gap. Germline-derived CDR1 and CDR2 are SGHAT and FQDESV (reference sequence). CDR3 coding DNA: TGTGCCAGCAGCTTCCTGCCGGAGGAGACCCAGTACTTC. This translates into CASSFLPEETQYF.

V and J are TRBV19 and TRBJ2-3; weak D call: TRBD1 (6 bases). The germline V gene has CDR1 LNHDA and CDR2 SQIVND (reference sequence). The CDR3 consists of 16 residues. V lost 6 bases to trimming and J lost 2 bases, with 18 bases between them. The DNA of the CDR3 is TGTGCCAGTAGAGGGTGGACAGCAGGACCCACAGATACGCAGTATTTT. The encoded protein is CASRGWTAGPTDTQYF.

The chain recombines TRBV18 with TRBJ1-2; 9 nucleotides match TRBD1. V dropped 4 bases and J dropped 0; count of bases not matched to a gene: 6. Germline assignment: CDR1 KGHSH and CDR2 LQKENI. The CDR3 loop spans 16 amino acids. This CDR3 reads CASSQQGAATNYGYTF. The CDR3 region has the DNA TGTGCCAGCTCACAACAGGGGGCTGCGACTAACTATGGCTACACCTTC.

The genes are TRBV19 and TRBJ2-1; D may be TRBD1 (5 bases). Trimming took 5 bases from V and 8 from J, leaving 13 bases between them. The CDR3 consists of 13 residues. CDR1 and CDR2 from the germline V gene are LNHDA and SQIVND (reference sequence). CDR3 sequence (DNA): TGTGCCAGTAGTCGGGCGGTCAGGGATGAGCAGTTCTTC. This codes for CASSRAVRDEQFF.

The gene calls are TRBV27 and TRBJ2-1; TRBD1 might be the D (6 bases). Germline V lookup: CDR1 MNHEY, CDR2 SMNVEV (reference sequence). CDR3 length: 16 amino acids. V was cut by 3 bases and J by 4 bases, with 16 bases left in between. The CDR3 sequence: CASSLGAVGIYNEQFF. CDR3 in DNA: TGTGCCAGCAGTTTGGGGGCTGTGGGAATATACAATGAGCAGTTCTTC.

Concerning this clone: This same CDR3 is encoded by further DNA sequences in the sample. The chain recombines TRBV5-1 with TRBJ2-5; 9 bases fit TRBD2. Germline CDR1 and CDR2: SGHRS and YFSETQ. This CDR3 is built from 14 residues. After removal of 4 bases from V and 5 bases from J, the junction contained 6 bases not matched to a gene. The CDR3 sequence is CASSPRGGDETQYF. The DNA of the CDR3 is TGCGCCAGCAGCCCGCGGGGGGGCGACGAGACCCAGTACTTC. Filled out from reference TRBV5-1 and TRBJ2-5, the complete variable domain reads KAGVTQTPRYLIKTRGQQVTLSCSPISGHRSVSWYQQTPGQGLQFLFEYFSETQRNKGNFPGRFSGRQFSNSRSEMNVSTLELGDSALYLCASSPRGGDETQYFGPGTRLLVL.

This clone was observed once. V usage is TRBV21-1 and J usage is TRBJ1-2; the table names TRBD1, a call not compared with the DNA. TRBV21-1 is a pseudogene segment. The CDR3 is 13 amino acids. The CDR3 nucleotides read TGTGCCAGCAGCAAAGCGCTTTTACACGGCTACACCTTC. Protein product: CASSKALLHGYTF.

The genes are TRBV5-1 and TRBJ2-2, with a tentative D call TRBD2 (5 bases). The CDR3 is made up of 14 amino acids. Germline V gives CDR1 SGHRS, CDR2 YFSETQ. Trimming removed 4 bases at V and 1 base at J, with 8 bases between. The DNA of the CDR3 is TGCGCCAGCAGCCGGGGATTGAACACCGGGGAGCTGTTTTTT. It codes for CASSRGLNTGELFF.

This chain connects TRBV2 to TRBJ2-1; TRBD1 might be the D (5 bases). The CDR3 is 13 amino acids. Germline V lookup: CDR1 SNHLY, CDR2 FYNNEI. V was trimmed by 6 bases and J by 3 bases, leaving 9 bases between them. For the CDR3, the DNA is TGTGCCAGCAGGGCAGACAGCTACAATGAGCAGTTCTTC. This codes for CASRADSYNEQFF.

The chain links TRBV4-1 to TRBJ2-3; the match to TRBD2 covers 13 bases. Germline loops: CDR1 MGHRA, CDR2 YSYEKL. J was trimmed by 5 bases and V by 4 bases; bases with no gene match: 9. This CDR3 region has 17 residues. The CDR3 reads CASSPQPGLAGRDTQYF. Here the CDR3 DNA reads TGCGCCAGCAGCCCCCAGCCGGGACTAGCGGGGAGAGATACGCAGTATTTT.

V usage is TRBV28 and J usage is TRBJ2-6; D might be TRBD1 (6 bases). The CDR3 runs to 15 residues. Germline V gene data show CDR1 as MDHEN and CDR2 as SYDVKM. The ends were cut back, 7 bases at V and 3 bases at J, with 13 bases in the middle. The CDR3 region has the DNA TGTGCCAGCATTGAAGGGGGAAGTGGGGCCAACGTCCTGACTTTC. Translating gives CASIEGGSGANVLTF.

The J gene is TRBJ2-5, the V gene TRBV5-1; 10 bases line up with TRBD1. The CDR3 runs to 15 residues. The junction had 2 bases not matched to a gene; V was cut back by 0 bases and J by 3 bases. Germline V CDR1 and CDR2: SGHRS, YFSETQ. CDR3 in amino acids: CASSLVGTGEETQYF. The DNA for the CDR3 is TGCGCCAGCAGCTTGGTGGGGACAGGGGAAGAGACCCAGTACTTC.

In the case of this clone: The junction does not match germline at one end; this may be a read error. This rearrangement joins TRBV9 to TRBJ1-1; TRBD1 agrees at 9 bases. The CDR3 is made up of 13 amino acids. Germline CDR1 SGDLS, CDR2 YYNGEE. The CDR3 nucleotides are TGTGCCAGCAGCCAAACACAGGGGGCTGAGGCTTTCTTT. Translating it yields CASSQTQGAEAFF.

The CDR3 sequence is CASSSRRRGNQPQHF. The CDR3 nucleotides are TGTGCCAGCAGTTCCCGGAGGAGGGGCAATCAGCCCCAGCATTTT. The chain carries TRBV27 and TRBJ1-5; D is uncertain. V was cut by 4 bases and J by 2 bases, with 12 bases left in between. From germline, CDR1 is MNHEY and CDR2 SMNVEV (reference sequence). The CDR3 is made up of 15 amino acids.

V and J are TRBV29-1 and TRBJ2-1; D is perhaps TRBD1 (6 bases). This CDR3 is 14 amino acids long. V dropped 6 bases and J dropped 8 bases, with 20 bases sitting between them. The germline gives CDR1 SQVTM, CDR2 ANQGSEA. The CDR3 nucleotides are TGCAGCGTCCCCCGGTGGACAGACAGATATGAGCAGTTCTTC. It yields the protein CSVPRWTDRYEQFF.

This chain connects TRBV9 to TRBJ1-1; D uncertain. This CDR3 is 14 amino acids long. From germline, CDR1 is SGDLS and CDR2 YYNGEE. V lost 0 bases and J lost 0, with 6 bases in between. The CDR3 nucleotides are TGTGCCAGCAGCGTAGATCCTATGAACACTGAAGCTTTCTTT. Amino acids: CASSVDPMNTEAFF.

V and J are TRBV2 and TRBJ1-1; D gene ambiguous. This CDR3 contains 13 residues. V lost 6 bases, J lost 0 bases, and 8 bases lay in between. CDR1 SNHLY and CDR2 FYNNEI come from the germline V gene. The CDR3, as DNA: TGTGCCAGCAGCCAGAGGGTGAACACTGAAGCTTTCTTT. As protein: CASSQRVNTEAFF.

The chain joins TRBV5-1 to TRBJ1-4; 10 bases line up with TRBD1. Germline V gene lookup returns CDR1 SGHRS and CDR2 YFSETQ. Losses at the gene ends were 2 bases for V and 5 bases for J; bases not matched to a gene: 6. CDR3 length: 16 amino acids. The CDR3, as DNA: TGCGCCAGCAGCTTCCGGGGGGACAGGGGAAATGAAAAACTGTTTTTT. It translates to CASSFRGDRGNEKLFF.

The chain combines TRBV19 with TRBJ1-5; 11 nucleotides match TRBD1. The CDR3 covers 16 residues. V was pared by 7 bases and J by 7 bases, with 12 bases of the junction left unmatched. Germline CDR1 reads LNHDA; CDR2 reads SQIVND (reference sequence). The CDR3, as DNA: TGTGCCAGTATCTCTTCGGACAGGGGGCTAGGGCAGCCCCAGCATTTT. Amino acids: CASISSDRGLGQPQHF.

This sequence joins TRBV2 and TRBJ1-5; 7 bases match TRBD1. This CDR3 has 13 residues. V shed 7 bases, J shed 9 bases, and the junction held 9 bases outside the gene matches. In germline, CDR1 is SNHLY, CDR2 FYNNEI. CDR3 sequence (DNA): TGTGCCAGCAAAAGGGGGCAGGGTAGGCCCCAGCATTTT. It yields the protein CASKRGQGRPQHF.

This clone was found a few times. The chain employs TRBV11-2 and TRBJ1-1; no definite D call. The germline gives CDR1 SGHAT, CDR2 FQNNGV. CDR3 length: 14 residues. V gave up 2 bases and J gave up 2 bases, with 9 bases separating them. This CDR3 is CASSLQRGNTEAFF. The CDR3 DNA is TGTGCCAGCAGCTTACAGCGGGGTAACACTGAAGCTTTCTTT.

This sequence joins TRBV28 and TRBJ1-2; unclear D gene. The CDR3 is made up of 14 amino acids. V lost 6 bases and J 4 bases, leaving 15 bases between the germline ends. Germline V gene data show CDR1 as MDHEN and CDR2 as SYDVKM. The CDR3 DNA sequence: TGTGCCAGCAGGTCCCCCCAGATTTCCTATGGCTACACCTTC. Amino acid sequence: CASRSPQISYGYTF.

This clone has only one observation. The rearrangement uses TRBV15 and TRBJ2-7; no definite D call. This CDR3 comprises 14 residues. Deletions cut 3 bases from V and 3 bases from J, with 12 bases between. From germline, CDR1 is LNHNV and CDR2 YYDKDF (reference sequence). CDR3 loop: CATSSHYGGYEQYF. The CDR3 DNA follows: TGTGCCACCAGCAGCCACTATGGCGGCTACGAGCAGTACTTC.